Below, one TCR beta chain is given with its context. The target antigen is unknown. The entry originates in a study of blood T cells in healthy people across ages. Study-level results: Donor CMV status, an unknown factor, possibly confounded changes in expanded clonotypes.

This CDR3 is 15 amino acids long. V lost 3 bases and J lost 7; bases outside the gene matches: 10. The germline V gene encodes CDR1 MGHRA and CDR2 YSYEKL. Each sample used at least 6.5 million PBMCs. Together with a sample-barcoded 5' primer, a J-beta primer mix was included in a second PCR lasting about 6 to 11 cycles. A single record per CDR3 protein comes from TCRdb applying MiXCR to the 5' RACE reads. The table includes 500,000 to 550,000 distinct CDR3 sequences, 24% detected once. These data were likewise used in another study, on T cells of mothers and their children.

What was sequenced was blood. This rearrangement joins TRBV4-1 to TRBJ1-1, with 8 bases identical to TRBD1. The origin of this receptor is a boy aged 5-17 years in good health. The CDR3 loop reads CASSHRTGKAGEAFF. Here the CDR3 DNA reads TGCGCCAGCAGCCATAGGACAGGGAAAGCAGGTGAAGCTTTCTTT.